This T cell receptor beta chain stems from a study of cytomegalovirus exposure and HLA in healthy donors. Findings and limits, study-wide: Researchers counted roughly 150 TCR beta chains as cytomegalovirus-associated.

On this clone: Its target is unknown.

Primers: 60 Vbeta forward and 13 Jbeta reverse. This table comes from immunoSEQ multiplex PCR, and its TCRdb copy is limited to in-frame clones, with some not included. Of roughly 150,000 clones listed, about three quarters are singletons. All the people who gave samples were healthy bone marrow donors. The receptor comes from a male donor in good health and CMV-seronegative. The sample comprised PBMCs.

CDR3 sequence: CASSLENSGGTDTQYF. CDR3 bases: TGTGCCAGCAGCTTAGAAAATAGCGGGGGAACAGATACGCAGTATTTT. The chain couples TRBV7-2 to TRBJ2-3; 9 bases fit TRBD2. The junction had 5 bases not matched to a gene; V was cut back by 1 base and J by 3 bases. The CDR3 extends over 16 amino acids. Germline CDR1 SGHTA, CDR2 FQGNSA.